This T cell receptor beta chain was identified in a study of blood T cell repertoires in COVID-19. Study-level background: The analysed material was cDNA or gDNA that came from T cells, B-cell-depleted T cells, or PBMCs.

The CDR3 contains 15 residues. Germline CDR1 reads MNHEY; CDR2 reads SVGAGI. In this sample, this clone turned up once. How the authors handled the data: Reference gene primer amplification gave estimated nucleated cell counts. Assay used: immunoSEQ multiplex PCR; TCRdb lists only in-frame clones, some missing. V and J calls and clone size are given by that table; D and trimming were obtained from the DNA. The table has about 130,000 clones, 79% seen once. Sequenced material: peripheral blood. This chain uses TRBV6-5 with TRBJ1-5, with TRBD1 identical over 7 bases. The sequence came from a man aged 40-49 years with active or convalescent COVID-19. The CDR3 loop reads CAIRQGNAGNQPQHF. The CDR3 DNA reads TGTGCGATTAGACAGGGAAATGCTGGAAATCAGCCCCAGCATTTT.